In this sample, the clone carrying this T cell receptor (beta chain) turned up once. Its specificity is unknown. The data were taken from a study of OX40 agonist ivuxolimab in advanced cancers. Germline CDR1 reads LNHDA; CDR2 reads SQIVND (reference sequence). The CDR3 covers 16 residues. The ends were cut back, 5 bases at V and 3 bases at J, with 19 bases in the middle. General observations from the study: Averaging showed that CD8+ T cells had more expanded clones than CD4+ did.

Profiling relied on immunoSEQ multiplex PCR, and the TCRdb table lists in-frame clones only, not all of them. The table records about 73,000 clones, approximately 86% of them present only once. The V call is TRBV19, the J call TRBJ1-1; D perhaps matches TRBD1 (6 bases). This sequence originates from an adult with an advanced solid tumor such as melanoma, head and neck, liver or kidney cancer. The specimen was CD4+ or CD8+ T cells sorted from blood, collected in a trial of the OX40 agonist ivuxolimab. CDR3 amino acids: CASSLQGTVGHTEAFF. The CDR3 nucleotides are TGTGCCAGTAGTTTACAGGGAACTGTTGGACACACTGAAGCTTTCTTT. The variable domain in full, with the rest retrieved from reference TRBV19 and TRBJ1-1, is DGGITQSPKYLFRKEGQNVTLSCEQNLNHDAMYWYRQDPGQGLRLIYYSQIVNDFQKGDIAEGYSVSREKKESFPLTVTSAQKNPTAFYLCASSLQGTVGHTEAFFGQGTRLTVV.